This T cell receptor (beta chain) is drawn from a study of shared clonotypes between healthy human individuals. Donors included only healthy HIV-negative adults lacking recent acute infections or vaccinations. Trimming shortened V by 6 bases and J by 8 bases, and 13 bases separated the two germline ends. The V gene's germline CDR1 is LGHNT and CDR2 FRNRAP. The CDR3 is 12 amino acids. The data were produced by immunoSEQ multiplex PCR, yet TCRdb's version contains in-frame clones alone and is incomplete. Found here are 1.6 million or so clones, 96% of them singletons; the top ten hold approximately 1.1%.

The V gene is TRBV12-5, the J gene TRBJ1-2; D not certain. The TCR was taken from a man aged 25-40 years in good health. Input material: naive CD4+ T cells sorted from blood. Subset described: CD45RA+ positively selected. CDR3 sequence (DNA): TGTGCTAGTGGACATACGTGGGGAGGCTACACCTTC. This translates into CASGHTWGGYTF. Combining the CDR3 with reference TRBV12-5 and TRBJ1-2 gives the whole variable domain DARVTQTPRHKVTEMGQEVTMRCQPILGHNTVFWYRQTMMQGLELLAYFRNRAPLDDSGMPKDRFSAEMPDATLATLKIQPSEPRDSAVYFCASGHTWGGYTFGSGTRLTVV.